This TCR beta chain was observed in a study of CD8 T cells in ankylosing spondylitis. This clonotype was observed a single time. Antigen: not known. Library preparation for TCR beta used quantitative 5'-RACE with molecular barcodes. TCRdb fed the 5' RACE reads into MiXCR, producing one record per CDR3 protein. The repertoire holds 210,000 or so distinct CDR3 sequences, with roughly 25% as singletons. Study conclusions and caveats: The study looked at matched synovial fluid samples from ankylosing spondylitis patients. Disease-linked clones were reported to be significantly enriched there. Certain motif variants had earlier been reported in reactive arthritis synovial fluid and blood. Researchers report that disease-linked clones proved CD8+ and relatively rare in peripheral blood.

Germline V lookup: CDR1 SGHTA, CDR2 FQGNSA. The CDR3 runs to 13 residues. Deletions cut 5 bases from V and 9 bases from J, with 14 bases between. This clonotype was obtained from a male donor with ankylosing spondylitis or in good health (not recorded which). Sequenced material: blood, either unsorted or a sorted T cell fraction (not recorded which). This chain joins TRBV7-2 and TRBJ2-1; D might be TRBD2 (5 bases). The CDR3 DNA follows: TGTGCCAGCAGCCTCACGAGGGTTAGTGAGCAGTTCTTC. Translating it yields CASSLTRVSEQFF.